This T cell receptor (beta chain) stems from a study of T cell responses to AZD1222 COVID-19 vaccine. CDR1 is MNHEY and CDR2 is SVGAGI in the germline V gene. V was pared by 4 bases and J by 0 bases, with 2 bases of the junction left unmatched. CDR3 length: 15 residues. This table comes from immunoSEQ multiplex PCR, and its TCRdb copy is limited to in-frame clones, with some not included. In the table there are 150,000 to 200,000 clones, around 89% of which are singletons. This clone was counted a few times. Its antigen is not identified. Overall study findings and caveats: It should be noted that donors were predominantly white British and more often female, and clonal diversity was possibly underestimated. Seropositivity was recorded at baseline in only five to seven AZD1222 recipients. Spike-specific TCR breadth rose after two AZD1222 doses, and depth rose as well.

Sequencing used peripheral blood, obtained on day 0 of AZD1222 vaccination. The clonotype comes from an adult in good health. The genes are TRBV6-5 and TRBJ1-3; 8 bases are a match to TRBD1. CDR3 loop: CASSSGGNSGNTIYF. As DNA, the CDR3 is TGTGCCAGCAGTTCAGGGGGCAACTCTGGAAACACCATATATTTT.